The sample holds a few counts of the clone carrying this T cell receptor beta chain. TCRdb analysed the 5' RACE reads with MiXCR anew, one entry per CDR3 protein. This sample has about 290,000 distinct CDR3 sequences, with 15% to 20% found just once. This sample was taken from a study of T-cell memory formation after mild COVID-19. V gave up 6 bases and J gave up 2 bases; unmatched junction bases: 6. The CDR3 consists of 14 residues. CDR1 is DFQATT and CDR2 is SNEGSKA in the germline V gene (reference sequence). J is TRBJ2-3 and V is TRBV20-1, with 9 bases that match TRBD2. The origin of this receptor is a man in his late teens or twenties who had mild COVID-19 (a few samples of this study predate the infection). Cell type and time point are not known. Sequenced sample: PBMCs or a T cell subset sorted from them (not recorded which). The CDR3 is CSARLAGNTDTQYF. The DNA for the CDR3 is TGCAGTGCGCGCCTAGCGGGGAACACAGATACGCAGTATTTT.